One and the same sample provided the 19 T cell receptor beta chains below, sequenced in a study of blood T cell repertoires in COVID-19. Measured with immunoSEQ multiplex PCR; TCRdb has only the in-frame clones, and not every one. The repertoire consists of more than 200,000 clones, with 80% to 85% occurring once and the leading ten covering approximately 4%. Specimen: peripheral blood. These receptors came from a man between 60 and 75 years old with acute or convalescent COVID-19.

The gene calls are TRBV4-1 and TRBJ2-6, with 8 bases that match TRBD1. CDR1 is MGHRA, CDR2 YSYEKL, per germline. With 4 bases clipped from V and 0 bases from J, the junction kept 11 bases outside the gene matches. This CDR3 has 19 residues. CDR3 protein: CASSRDRGSTLSGANVLTF. DNA of the CDR3: TGCGCCAGCAGCCGAGACAGGGGTTCGACTCTCTCTGGGGCCAACGTCCTGACTTTC.

This chain connects TRBV19 to TRBJ1-1; TRBD1 might be the D (5 bases). CDR1 is LNHDA and CDR2 is SQIVND in the germline V gene (reference sequence). V was cut by 3 bases and J by 6 bases, with 17 bases left in between. This CDR3 has 15 residues. The CDR3 loop is CASSMGGRRRSEAFF. Written as DNA, the CDR3 is TGTGCCAGTAGTATGGGGGGTCGTCGTCGGTCTGAAGCTTTCTTT.

This clone came up once. V and J are TRBV27 and TRBJ1-1; 7 bases are shared with TRBD1. The ends lost 6 bases at V and 1 base at J; junction bases unmatched: 11. Germline loops: CDR1 MNHEY, CDR2 SMNVEV (reference sequence). This CDR3 has 16 amino acids. For the CDR3, the DNA is TGTGCCAGCAGGACACAGGGGTTCCAACCGAACACTGAAGCTTTCTTT. It yields the protein CASRTQGFQPNTEAFF.

The chain combines TRBV2 with TRBJ1-4; TRBD1 is a possible D gene (5 bases). Trimming left V 10 bases short and J 6 bases short, with 15 bases between. Germline CDR1 SNHLY, CDR2 FYNNEI. The CDR3 consists of 13 residues. DNA of the CDR3: TGTGCCAAGTCGGCGGGGCGCGATGAAAAACTGTTTTTT. This codes for CAKSAGRDEKLFF.

This clone appeared a single time. The chain carries TRBV7-9 and TRBJ2-1; 13 bases are a match to TRBD2. Germline trimming cut 5 bases from V and 7 bases from J; bases unmatched to any gene: 8. Germline lookup yields CDR1 SEHNR and CDR2 FQNEAQ (reference sequence). The CDR3 consists of 16 residues. The CDR3 loop reads CASSIPGLAGNNEQFF. The CDR3 DNA is TGTGCCAGCAGCATCCCGGGACTAGCGGGAAATAATGAGCAGTTCTTC.

This chain connects TRBV6-1 to TRBJ2-7; tentatively, D is TRBD2 (5 bases). Trimming shortened V by 2 bases and J by 3 bases, and 11 bases separated the two germline ends. This CDR3 has 14 residues. The V gene's germline CDR1 is MNHNS and CDR2 SASEGT. This CDR3 is CASSETGWGYEQYF. The CDR3 DNA reads TGTGCCAGCAGTGAAACGGGATGGGGCTACGAGCAGTACTTC.

As to this clone: The same CDR3 is also encoded by other DNA sequences in this sample. This chain joins TRBV9 and TRBJ2-1, with 9 positions matching TRBD2. Germline V gene lookup returns CDR1 SGDLS and CDR2 YYNGEE. This CDR3 contains 15 residues. J gave up 0 bases and V 2 bases, and 0 bases lay outside the gene matches. The CDR3 nucleotides are TGTGCCAGCAGCGTTAGCGGGAGCTCCTACAATGAGCAGTTCTTC. This encodes CASSVSGSSYNEQFF.

The chain recombines TRBV3-1 (or the pseudogene TRBV3-2) with TRBJ2-3, with a possible D match to TRBD2 (5 bases). Trimming took 0 bases from V and 3 from J, leaving 13 bases between them. The CDR3 is 16 amino acids. Germline lookup yields CDR1 LGHDT and CDR2 YNNKEL (reference sequence). The CDR3 sequence: CASSQDNGGRTDTQYF. The CDR3 DNA reads TGTGCCAGCAGCCAAGATAACGGAGGCAGAACAGATACGCAGTATTTT.

J is TRBJ1-4 and V is TRBV18; 10 bases are a match to TRBD1. The CDR3 contains 14 residues. Looked up from germline, CDR1 is KGHSH and CDR2 is LQKENI. V gave up 6 bases and J gave up 4 bases; unmatched junction bases: 2. In DNA, the CDR3 is TGTGCCAGCTCGGACAGGGGGAATAATGAAAAACTGTTTTTT. It specifies CASSDRGNNEKLFF. The entire variable domain, with the rest obtained from reference TRBV18 and TRBJ1-4, is as follows: NAGVMQNPRHLVRRRGQEARLRCSPMKGHSHVYWYRQLPEEGLKFMVYLQKENIIDESGMPKERFSAEFPKEGPSILRIQQVVRGDSAAYFCASSDRGNNEKLFFGSGTQLSVL.

The DNA of the CDR3 is TGTGCCAGCAGTTTGGGGGCGGCTGGGGCCAACGTCCTGACTTTC. Protein product: CASSLGAAGANVLTF. The rearrangement links TRBV27 to TRBJ2-6, with D possibly matching TRBD1 (6 bases). This CDR3 region has 15 residues. The V gene lost 3 bases and the J gene lost 2 bases, with 8 bases spanning the gap. Germline assignment: CDR1 MNHEY and CDR2 SMNVEV (reference sequence).

J is TRBJ2-5 and V is TRBV27; D possibly corresponds to TRBD2 (5 bases). V was shortened by 4 bases and J by 2 bases, with 17 bases between the two germline ends. The CDR3 is 16 residues long. From germline, CDR1 is MNHEY and CDR2 SMNVEV (reference sequence). The CDR3 protein is CASSSLRLAAQETQYF. Here the CDR3 DNA reads TGTGCCAGCAGTTCCCTAAGGCTAGCCGCACAAGAGACCCAGTACTTC.

Only one count was recorded for this clone. The chain couples TRBV3-1 (or the pseudogene TRBV3-2) to TRBJ1-6; 7 bases line up with TRBD1. V dropped 5 bases and J dropped 7; count of bases not matched to a gene: 14. The CDR3 is 17 amino acids. Germline CDR1 and CDR2: LGHDT and YNNKEL (reference sequence). CDR3 residues: CASSNAGGGRGNSPLHF. The CDR3 DNA sequence: TGTGCCAGCAGCAACGCAGGAGGGGGCCGCGGGAATTCACCCCTCCACTTT.

This clone was seen only once. Other DNA variants within this sample encode the same CDR3. The gene calls are TRBV6-5 and TRBJ2-7; TRBD1 matches 8 bases. Trimming took 0 bases from V and 2 from J; bases not matched to a gene: 3. This CDR3 is 15 amino acids long. The germline gives CDR1 MNHEY, CDR2 SVGAGI. The CDR3 is CASSYSGTGTYEQYF. CDR3 DNA sequence: TGTGCCAGCAGTTACTCCGGGACAGGTACCTACGAGCAGTACTTC.

The J gene is TRBJ1-2, the V gene TRBV3-1 (or the pseudogene TRBV3-2); no reliable D call. There are 15 residues in the CDR3. The germline gives CDR1 LGHDT, CDR2 YNNKEL (reference sequence). The V and J ends lost 2 bases and 2 bases respectively, with 12 bases between them. The CDR3 sequence is CASSQRLIRNYGYTF. The CDR3 DNA sequence: TGTGCCAGCAGCCAAAGATTAATTCGGAACTATGGCTACACCTTC.

The rearrangement uses TRBV7-2 and TRBJ2-7; tentatively, D is TRBD1 (6 bases). Deletions cut 3 bases from V and 3 bases from J, with 12 bases between. Germline-derived CDR1 and CDR2 are SGHTA and FQGNSA. The CDR3 is 14 amino acids. CDR3: CASSFVGDNYEQYF. The CDR3 nucleotides are TGTGCCAGCAGCTTCGTAGGGGACAACTACGAGCAGTACTTC.

This clone has just a few counts. The gene calls are TRBV5-1 and TRBJ1-1, with 9 bases identical to TRBD1. This CDR3 is built from 15 residues. Germline trimming cut 6 bases from V and 4 bases from J; bases unmatched to any gene: 10. The germline gives CDR1 SGHRS, CDR2 YFSETQ. The CDR3: CASTAGQGRSTEAFF. The CDR3 DNA sequence: TGCGCCAGCACCGCGGGACAGGGAAGAAGCACTGAAGCTTTCTTT. Variable domain in full (rest from reference TRBV5-1 and TRBJ1-1): KAGVTQTPRYLIKTRGQQVTLSCSPISGHRSVSWYQQTPGQGLQFLFEYFSETQRNKGNFPGRFSGRQFSNSRSEMNVSTLELGDSALYLCASTAGQGRSTEAFFGQGTRLTVV.

The chain has TRBV6-5 and TRBJ1-1, with 11 bases matching TRBD1. CDR3 length: 15 amino acids. The germline gives CDR1 MNHEY, CDR2 SVGAGI. With 6 bases clipped from V and 4 bases from J, the junction kept 7 bases outside the gene matches. The CDR3: CASRAPGTGGTEAFF. The CDR3 coding sequence is TGTGCCAGCAGAGCTCCCGGGACAGGGGGCACTGAAGCTTTCTTT.

The chain uses TRBV19 and TRBJ1-5; D remains ambiguous. Germline V CDR1 and CDR2: LNHDA, SQIVND (reference sequence). Trimming shortened V by 1 base and J by 6 bases, and 13 bases separated the two germline ends. The CDR3 has 15 residues. CDR3 DNA: TGTGCCAGTAGTATAGTTGAGGGCGCTGGTCAGCCCCAGCATTTT. Amino acid sequence: CASSIVEGAGQPQHF.

The chain is built from TRBV7-9 and TRBJ2-5; 9 nucleotides agree with TRBD1. The junction had 5 bases not matched to a gene; V was cut back by 3 bases and J by 3 bases. CDR3 size: 15 residues. Germline V gene data show CDR1 as SEHNR and CDR2 as FQNEAQ (reference sequence). The CDR3 loop is CASSFRRTGEETQYF. CDR3 coding DNA: TGTGCCAGCAGCTTCCGAAGGACAGGGGAAGAGACCCAGTACTTC.